The clone carrying this T cell receptor (beta chain) turned up a few times. Its antigen is unknown. The library protocol tagged individual cDNA molecules with unique molecular identifiers. TCRdb reprocessed the 5' RACE reads via MiXCR and lists one record per CDR3 protein. The table includes about 83,000 distinct CDR3 sequences, around an eighth detected once. The source of the sample is a study of early T cells in non-severe SARS-CoV-2 infection. About the research overall: Unsorted whole blood bulk RNA was sequenced, with unpaired chains. Study results and caveats: The matching step, a VDJdb search, favored anti-spike CD8 responses and missed private and CD4 specificities.

Trimming shortened V by 0 bases and J by 3 bases, and 17 bases separated the two germline ends. CDR3 length: 17 residues. Germline V gene lookup returns CDR1 SGHAT and CDR2 FQNNGV. What was sequenced was whole blood. This chain connects TRBV11-2 to TRBJ1-1; D perhaps matches TRBD1 (5 bases). The clonotype comes from an adult who was a healthcare worker with PCR-confirmed SARS-CoV-2 infection or an uninfected control (not recorded which). CDR3 coding DNA: TGTGCCAGCAGCTTAGAACCCGGGGCCACGGTGGACACTGAAGCTTTCTTT. Protein sequence: CASSLEPGATVDTEAFF.